A single T cell receptor beta chain is shown here with its context. The repertoire was sequenced with immunoSEQ multiplex PCR; TCRdb's copy has only in-frame clones and lacks some. The sample contains approximately 65,000 clones, around nine tenths of which appear only once. These data are taken from a study of T cell changes during pregnancy in multiple sclerosis. The receptor was derived from a female donor in good health, enrolled as a control in a pregnancy study. The sample in question was peripheral blood, obtained in the third trimester of pregnancy.

CDR3: CASSRDRGRQQYF. CDR3 in DNA: TGTGCCAGCAGCAGGGACAGGGGGCGGCAGCAGTACTTC. The rearrangement uses TRBV21-1 and TRBJ2-7; the DNA was not compared with TRBD1, the D call given in the table. TRBV21-1 counts as a pseudogene. This CDR3 has 13 amino acids.